A selection of T cell receptor beta chains follows, all from one sample in a study of T cell responses to AZD1222 COVID-19 vaccine. TCRdb's copy holds only in-frame clones and misses some; the assay was immunoSEQ multiplex PCR. The sample records 120,000 to 150,000 clones, more than 85% being singletons. This sample comprised peripheral blood, obtained on day 0 of AZD1222 vaccination. The source is an adult in good health. CDR3s include the opening cysteine and the closing phenylalanine or tryptophan. D genes are given only for firm matches. Expanded clones are given a class, and other clones once, few, many or no size at all.

TRBJ2-6 | TRBV14 | TRBD1 | - | TGTGCCAGCAGCCGAAGTCCCAAAGGGGGCCGCTCTGGGGCCAACGTCCTGACTTTC | CASSRSPKGGRSGANVLTF
TRBJ1-6 | TRBV6-1 | - | - | TGTGCCAGCAGTGAGGCAGGGATTTATTCACCCCTCCACTTT | CASSEAGIYSPLHF
TRBJ1-1 | TRBV19 | - | few | TGTGCCGTACGACATAAGAACACTGAAGCTTTCTTT | CAVRHKNTEAFF
TRBJ2-6 | TRBV19 | - | - | TGTGCCAGTAGTATCTCTGGGGCCAACGTCCTGACTTTC | CASSISGANVLTF
TRBJ2-7 | TRBV5-1 | TRBD2 | - | TGCGCCAGCAGCCCTGAAGCGGGAGACAGGTACGAGCAGTACTTC | CASSPEAGDRYEQYF
TRBJ2-3 | TRBV4-1 | - | - | TGCGCCAGCAGCCAAGAGGGAATAGATACGCAGTATTTT | CASSQEGIDTQYF
TRBJ2-7 | TRBV6-2/TRBV6-3 | - | - | TGTGCCAGCAGGCCTACCCTGTACCATTACGAGCAGTACTTC | CASRPTLYHYEQYF
TRBJ2-5 | TRBV4-1 | TRBD1 | - | TGCGCCAGCAGCCAAGTTCAAAGGAGTAGGGGGCGCGGGGAGACCCAGTACTTC | CASSQVQRSRGRGETQYF
TRBJ1-5 | TRBV4-1 | - | - | TGCGCCAGCAGCCCCCCTGGCAGAGATCAGCCCCAGCATTTT | CASSPPGRDQPQHF
TRBJ1-1 | TRBV2 | - | - | TGTGCCAGCATGGGGGCCACTGAAGCTTTCTTT | CASMGATEAFF
TRBJ1-5 | TRBV20-1 | - | - | TGCAGTGCTAGTGAAAGTAGTCCCCAGCATTTT | CSASESSPQHF
TRBJ1-6 | TRBV18 | - | - | TGTGCCAGCGCAGGGTGGGAGAATTCACCCCTCCACTTT | CASAGWENSPLHF
TRBJ2-1 | TRBV7-9 | TRBD2 | - | TGTGCCAGCAGCTATTCAGAGGGGCTAGCGGGGGTCTACAATGAGCAGTTCTTC | CASSYSEGLAGVYNEQFF
TRBJ2-1 | TRBV6-2/TRBV6-3 | - | - | TGTGCCAGCAGTTACTCGGGACGTCGCCGCAATGAGCAGTTCTTC | CASSYSGRRRNEQFF
TRBJ1-3 | TRBV12-3/TRBV12-4 | - | - | TGTGCCAGCTCTACATCTTCTGGAAACACCATATATTTT | CASSTSSGNTIYF
TRBJ2-1 | TRBV19 | TRBD2 | - | TGTGCCAGTAGTGTACTAGCGGGGCGCTACAATGAGCAGTTCTTC | CASSVLAGRYNEQFF
TRBJ1-1 | TRBV2 | - | - | TGTGCCAGCAGTGAAGCGAGGGGAGGTGAAGCTTTCTTT | CASSEARGGEAFF
TRBJ2-7 | TRBV3-1/TRBV3-2 | - | - | TGTGCCAGCAGCCAGACCCCGACTAAGGCCTACGAGCAGTACTTC | CASSQTPTKAYEQYF
TRBJ2-4 | TRBV28 | TRBD1 | - | TGTGCCAGCAGTACCCCGACAGGGGGCTTCGTCAAAAACATTCAGTACTTC | CASSTPTGGFVKNIQYF
TRBJ1-1 | TRBV19 | - | - | TGTGCCAGTAGTACGGGGCGGAGAGCTTTCTTT | CASSTGRRAFF
TRBJ2-1 | TRBV15 | - | - | TGTGCCACCAGCAGAGATAGCGCCGGGTGGGTTCTGCAGTTCTTC | CATSRDSAGWVLQFF
TRBJ2-5 | TRBV5-1 | TRBD1 | - | TGCGCCAGCAGCTTCGATGGACAGGCAGGGGAGACCCAGTACTTC | CASSFDGQAGETQYF
TRBJ1-6 | TRBV7-2 | - | - | TGTGCCAGCAGCTATAACCGGGAGGTCCCACCCCTCCACTTT | CASSYNREVPPLHF
TRBJ1-3 | TRBV14 | - | - | TGTGCCAGCAGCCAATTTGGAAACACCATATATTTT | CASSQFGNTIYF
TRBJ2-2 | TRBV7-9 | - | - | TGTGCCAGCAGCCCAAAAGGTGGCCCGAACACCGGGGAGCTGTTTTTT | CASSPKGGPNTGELFF
TRBJ1-4 | TRBV30 | - | - | TGTGCTTGGGCTGGGAGACCTAATGAAAAACTGTTTTTT | CAWAGRPNEKLFF
TRBJ1-1 | TRBV28 | TRBD1 | - | TGTGCCAGCAGTTCTTTGGACAGGGAAGCTTTCTTT | CASSSLDREAFF
TRBJ1-6 | TRBV12-3/TRBV12-4 | - | - | TGTGCCAGCAGCCGGACGGCGATGTCACCCCTCCACTTT | CASSRTAMSPLHF
TRBJ2-1 | TRBV6-6 | TRBD1 | - | TGTGCCAGCAGCCGTACAGGGACAGGGGTCTACAATGAGCAGTTCTTC | CASSRTGTGVYNEQFF
TRBJ2-6 | TRBV3-1/TRBV3-2 | TRBD1 | - | TGTGCCAGCAGCCCCCTTGGACAGGGGACCTCTGGGGCCAACGTCCTGACTTTC | CASSPLGQGTSGANVLTF
TRBJ2-5 | TRBV19 | TRBD1 | - | TGTGCCAGTAGCACAGGGGGCGCGGTGCGGGAGACCCAGTACTTC | CASSTGGAVRETQYF
TRBJ1-1 | TRBV18 | TRBD1 | few | TGTGCCAGCTCACCACTACAGGGGCCCCAGAACACTGAAGCTTTCTTT | CASSPLQGPQNTEAFF
TRBJ1-4 | TRBV2 | - | - | TGTGCCAGCGATCCCAGGGGTCGTAATGAAAAACTGTTTTTT | CASDPRGRNEKLFF
TRBJ2-2 | TRBV28 | - | - | TGTGCCAGCAGTCCTACCCGACAGACACTTTCTTGGGAGCTGTTTTTT | CASSPTRQTLSWELFF
TRBJ1-1 | TRBV5-1 | TRBD1 | - | TGCGCCAGCAGCCCACCAGCAGGGGGGACTGAAGCTTTCTTT | CASSPPAGGTEAFF
TRBJ1-2 | TRBV6-5 | - | - | TGTGCCAGCTGTCGGGGCAGGGGAGACTATGGCTACACCTTC | CASCRGRGDYGYTF
TRBJ2-3 | TRBV18 | TRBD2 | - | TGTGCCAGCTCACCACAGCGGGAGGGCCGTTTTGCAGATACGCAGTATTTT | CASSPQREGRFADTQYF
TRBJ2-7 | TRBV6-5 | TRBD1 | - | TGTGCCAGCAGTTACGCGACAGGGGGACCCGAGCAGTACTTC | CASSYATGGPEQYF
TRBJ2-4 | TRBV6-5 | TRBD2 | - | TGTGCCAGCAGTTACGGGACTAGCGGGAGGGGGGACATTCAGTACTTC | CASSYGTSGRGDIQYF
TRBJ2-1 | TRBV11-2 | TRBD2 | - | TGTGCCAGCAGCTTTCAGCGGGAGGGTTACAATGAGCAGTTCTTC | CASSFQREGYNEQFF
TRBJ2-3 | TRBV19 | - | once | TGTGCCAGTAGTGGGGATATGGGGGCCACAGATACGCAGTATTTT | CASSGDMGATDTQYF
TRBJ1-2 | TRBV18 | TRBD1 | - | TGTGCCAGCTCACCCATCCCGGGACAGGTCGGCGGAGCGGGCAGCTATGGCTACACCTTC | CASSPIPGQVGGAGSYGYTF
TRBJ1-5 | TRBV27 | - | - | TGTGCCAGCAGTTTATTCGGTCAGCCCCAGCATTTT | CASSLFGQPQHF
TRBJ2-2 | TRBV28 | TRBD2 | - | TGTGCCAGCAGAAGACTAGCGGGGGGGAACACCGGGGAGCTGTTTTTT | CASRRLAGGNTGELFF
TRBJ2-5 | TRBV7-9 | TRBD1 | - | TGTGCCAGCAGCTCACTGGACAGGGGTTGGGAGACCCAGTACTTC | CASSSLDRGWETQYF
TRBJ2-1 | TRBV6-1 | - | - | TGTGCCAGCAGTGAAGTACTGACAGGCCGTGGCGATGAGCAGTTCTTC | CASSEVLTGRGDEQFF
TRBJ1-5 | TRBV11-2 | - | once | TGTGCCAGCAGCTTCCGGGGGAATCAGCCCCAGCATTTT | CASSFRGNQPQHF
TRBJ2-7 | TRBV28 | - | - | TGTGCCAGCAGTTTATATTCCTACGAGCAGTACTTC | CASSLYSYEQYF
TRBJ1-4 | TRBV2 | - | - | TGTGCCAGCAGTGAAGAGCAGGGAGTTGAAAAACTGTTTTTT | CASSEEQGVEKLFF
TRBJ1-2 | TRBV24-1 | TRBD1 | - | TGTGCCACCAGTGAACAGGGGGCTGTTTCTGTGCTTCACACCTTC | CATSEQGAVSVLHTF
TRBJ2-1 | TRBV4-2 | - | once | TGTGCCAGCAGCCAAGCGGGACAAGTCGGTGGTGAGCAGTTCTTC | CASSQAGQVGGEQFF
TRBJ2-3 | TRBV2 | - | - | TGTGCCAGCAGCGAAGCCCGAAGATCGCTCGGTCCTACAGATACGCAGTATTTT | CASSEARRSLGPTDTQYF
TRBJ1-5 | TRBV10-3 | TRBD1 | - | TGTGCCACCGGACAGGGGGCAAATAGCAATCAGCCCCAGCATTTT | CATGQGANSNQPQHF